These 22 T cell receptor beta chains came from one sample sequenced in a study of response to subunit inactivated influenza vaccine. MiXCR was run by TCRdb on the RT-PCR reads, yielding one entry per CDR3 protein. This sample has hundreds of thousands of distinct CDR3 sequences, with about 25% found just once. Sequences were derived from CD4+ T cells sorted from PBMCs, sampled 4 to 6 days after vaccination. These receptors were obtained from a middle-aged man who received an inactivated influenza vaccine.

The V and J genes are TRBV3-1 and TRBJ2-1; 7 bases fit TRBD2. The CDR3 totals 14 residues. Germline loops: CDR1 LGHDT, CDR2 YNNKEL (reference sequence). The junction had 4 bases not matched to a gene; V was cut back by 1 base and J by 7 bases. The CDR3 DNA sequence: TGTGCCAGCAGCCAAGGAGTTAGCGGGAATGAGCAGTTCTTC. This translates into CASSQGVSGNEQFF.

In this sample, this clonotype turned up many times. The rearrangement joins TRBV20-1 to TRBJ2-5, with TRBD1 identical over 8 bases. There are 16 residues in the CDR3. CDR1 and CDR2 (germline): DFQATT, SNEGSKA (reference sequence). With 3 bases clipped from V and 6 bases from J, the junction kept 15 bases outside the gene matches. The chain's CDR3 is CSASPSGQGFSKTQYF. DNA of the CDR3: TGCAGTGCTAGTCCCTCCGGACAGGGATTTTCGAAGACCCAGTACTTC.

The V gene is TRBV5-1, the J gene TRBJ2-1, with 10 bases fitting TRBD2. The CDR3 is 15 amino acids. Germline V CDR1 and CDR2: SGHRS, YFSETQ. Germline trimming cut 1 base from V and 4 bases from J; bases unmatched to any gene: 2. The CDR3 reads CASSLTSGEYNEQFF. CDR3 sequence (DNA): TGCGCCAGCAGCTTGACTAGCGGGGAGTACAATGAGCAGTTCTTC. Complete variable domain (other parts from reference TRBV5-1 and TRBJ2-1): KAGVTQTPRYLIKTRGQQVTLSCSPISGHRSVSWYQQTPGQGLQFLFEYFSETQRNKGNFPGRFSGRQFSNSRSEMNVSTLELGDSALYLCASSLTSGEYNEQFFGPGTRLTVL.

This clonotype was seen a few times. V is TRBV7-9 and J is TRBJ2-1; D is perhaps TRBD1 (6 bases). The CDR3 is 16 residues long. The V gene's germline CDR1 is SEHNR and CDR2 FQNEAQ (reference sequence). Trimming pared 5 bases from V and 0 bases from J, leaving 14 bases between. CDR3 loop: CASSLDRRSSYNEQFF. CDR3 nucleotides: TGTGCCAGCAGCCTCGACAGGCGCAGCTCCTACAATGAGCAGTTCTTC.

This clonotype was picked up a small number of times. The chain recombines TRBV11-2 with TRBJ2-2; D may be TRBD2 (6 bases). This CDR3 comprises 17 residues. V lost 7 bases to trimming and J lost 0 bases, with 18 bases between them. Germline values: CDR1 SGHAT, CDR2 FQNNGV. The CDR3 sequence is CASTPPSGTPNTGELFF. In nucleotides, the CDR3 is TGTGCCAGCACCCCTCCCTCCGGGACTCCGAACACCGGGGAGCTGTTTTTT.

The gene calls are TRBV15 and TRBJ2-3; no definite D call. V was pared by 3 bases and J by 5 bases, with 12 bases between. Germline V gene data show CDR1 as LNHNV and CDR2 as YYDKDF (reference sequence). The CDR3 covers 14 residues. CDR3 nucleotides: TGTGCCACCAGCAGTAGGCACGGGCGAGATACGCAGTATTTT. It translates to CATSSRHGRDTQYF.

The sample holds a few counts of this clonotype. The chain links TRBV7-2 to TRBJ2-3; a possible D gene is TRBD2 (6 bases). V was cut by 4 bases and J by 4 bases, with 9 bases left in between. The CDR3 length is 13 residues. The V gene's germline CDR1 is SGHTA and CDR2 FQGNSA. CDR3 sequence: CASSWRGSDTQYF. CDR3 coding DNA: TGTGCCAGCAGCTGGAGGGGCTCAGATACGCAGTATTTT.

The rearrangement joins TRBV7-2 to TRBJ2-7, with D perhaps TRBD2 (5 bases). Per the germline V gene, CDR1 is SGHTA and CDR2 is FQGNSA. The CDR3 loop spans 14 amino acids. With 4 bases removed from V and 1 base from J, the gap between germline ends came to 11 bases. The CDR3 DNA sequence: TGTGCCAGCAGCTCTGGACTGAATTCCTACGAGCAGTACTTC. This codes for CASSSGLNSYEQYF.

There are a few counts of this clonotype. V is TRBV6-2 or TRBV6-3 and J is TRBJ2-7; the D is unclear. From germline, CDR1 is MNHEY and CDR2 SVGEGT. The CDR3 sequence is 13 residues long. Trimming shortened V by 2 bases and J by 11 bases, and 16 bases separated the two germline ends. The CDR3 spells CASSYPRGRSKYF. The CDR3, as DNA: TGTGCCAGCAGTTACCCTCGCGGCCGGAGTAAGTACTTC.

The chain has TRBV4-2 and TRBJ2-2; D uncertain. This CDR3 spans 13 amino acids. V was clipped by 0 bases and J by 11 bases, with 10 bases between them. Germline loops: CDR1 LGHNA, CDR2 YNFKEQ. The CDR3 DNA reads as TGTGCCAGCAGCCAAGATGAGCTGGGTGAGCTGTTTTTT. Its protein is CASSQDELGELFF.

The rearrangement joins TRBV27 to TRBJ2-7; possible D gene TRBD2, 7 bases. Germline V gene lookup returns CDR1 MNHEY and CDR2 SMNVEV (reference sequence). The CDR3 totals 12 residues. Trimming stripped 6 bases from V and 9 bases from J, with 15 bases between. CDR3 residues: CASSTGGLAQYF. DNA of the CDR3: TGTGCCAGCAGCACCGGGGGGCTGGCGCAGTACTTC.

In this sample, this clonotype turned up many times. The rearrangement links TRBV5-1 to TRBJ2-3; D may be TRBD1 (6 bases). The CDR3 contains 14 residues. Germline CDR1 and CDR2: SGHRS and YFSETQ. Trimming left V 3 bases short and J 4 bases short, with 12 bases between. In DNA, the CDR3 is TGCGCCAGCAGCTCCCAGGGGAGAGCAGATACGCAGTATTTT. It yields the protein CASSSQGRADTQYF.

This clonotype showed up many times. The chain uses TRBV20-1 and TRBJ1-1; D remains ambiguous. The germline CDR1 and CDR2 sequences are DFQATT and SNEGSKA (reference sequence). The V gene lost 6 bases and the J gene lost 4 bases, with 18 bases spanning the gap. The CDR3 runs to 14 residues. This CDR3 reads CSAPGPGTTTEAFF. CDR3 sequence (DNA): TGCAGTGCCCCTGGTCCTGGAACGACCACTGAAGCTTTCTTT.

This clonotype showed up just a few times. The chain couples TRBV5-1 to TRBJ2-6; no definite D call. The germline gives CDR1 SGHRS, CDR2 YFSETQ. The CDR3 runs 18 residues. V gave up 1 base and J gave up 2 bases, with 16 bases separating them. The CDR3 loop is CASSLSTVGLAGANVLTF. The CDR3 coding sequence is TGCGCCAGCAGCTTGTCAACAGTCGGGCTGGCTGGGGCCAACGTCCTGACTTTC.

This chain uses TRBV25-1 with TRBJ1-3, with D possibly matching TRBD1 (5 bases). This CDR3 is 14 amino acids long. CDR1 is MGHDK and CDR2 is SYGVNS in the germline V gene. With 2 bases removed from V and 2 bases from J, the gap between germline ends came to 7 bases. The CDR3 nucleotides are TGTGCCAGCAGTGAAAGGGGCGCTGGAAACACCATATATTTT. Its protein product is CASSERGAGNTIYF.

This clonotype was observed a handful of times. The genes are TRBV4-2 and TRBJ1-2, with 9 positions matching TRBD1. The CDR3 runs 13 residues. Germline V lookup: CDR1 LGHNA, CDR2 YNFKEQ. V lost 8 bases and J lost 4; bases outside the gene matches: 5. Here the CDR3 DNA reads TGTGCCAGCGGGCAACAGGGGGCCTATGGCTACACCTTC. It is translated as CASGQQGAYGYTF.

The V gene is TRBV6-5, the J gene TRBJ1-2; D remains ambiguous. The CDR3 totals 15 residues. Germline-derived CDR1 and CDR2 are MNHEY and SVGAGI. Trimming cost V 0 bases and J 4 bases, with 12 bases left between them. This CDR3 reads CASSYSRAGIYGYTF. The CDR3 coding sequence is TGTGCCAGCAGTTACTCGAGGGCAGGAATCTATGGCTACACCTTC.

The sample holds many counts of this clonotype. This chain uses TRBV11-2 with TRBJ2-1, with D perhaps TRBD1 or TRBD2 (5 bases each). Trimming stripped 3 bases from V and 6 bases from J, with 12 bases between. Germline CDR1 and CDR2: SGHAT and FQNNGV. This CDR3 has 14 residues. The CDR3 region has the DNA TGTGCCAGCAGCTTGGGGGATAGGGCCAATGAGCAGTTCTTC. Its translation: CASSLGDRANEQFF.

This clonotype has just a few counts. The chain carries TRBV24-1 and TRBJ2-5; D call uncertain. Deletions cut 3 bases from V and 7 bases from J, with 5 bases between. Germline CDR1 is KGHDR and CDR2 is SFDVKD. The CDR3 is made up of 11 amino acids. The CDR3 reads CATSDHGTQYF. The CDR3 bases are TGTGCCACCAGTGATCACGGGACCCAGTACTTC.

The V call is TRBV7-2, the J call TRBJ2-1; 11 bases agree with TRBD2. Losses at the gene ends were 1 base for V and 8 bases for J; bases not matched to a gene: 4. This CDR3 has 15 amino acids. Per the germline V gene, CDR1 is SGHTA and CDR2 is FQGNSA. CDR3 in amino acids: CASSLDLAGGDEQFF. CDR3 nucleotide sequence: TGTGCCAGCAGCTTAGACCTAGCGGGGGGAGATGAGCAGTTCTTC.

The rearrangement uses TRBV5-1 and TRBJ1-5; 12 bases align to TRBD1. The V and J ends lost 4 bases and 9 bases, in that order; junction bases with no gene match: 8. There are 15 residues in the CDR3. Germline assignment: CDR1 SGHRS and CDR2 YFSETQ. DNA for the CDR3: TGCGCCAGCAGCGACGGGACAGGGGGCCGGTGGCCCCAGCATTTT. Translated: CASSDGTGGRWPQHF.

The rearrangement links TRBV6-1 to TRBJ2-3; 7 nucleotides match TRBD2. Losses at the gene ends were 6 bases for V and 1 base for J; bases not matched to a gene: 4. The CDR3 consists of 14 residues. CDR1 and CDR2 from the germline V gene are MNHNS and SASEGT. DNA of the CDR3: TGTGCCAGCAGGGGACGGGAGGGCACAGATACGCAGTATTTT. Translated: CASRGREGTDTQYF.